This T cell receptor (beta chain) appears in the sequencing data of a study of blood T cells in healthy people across ages. Points from the study as a whole: The study lacked donor CMV status, which possibly confounded expanded clonotype changes. More naive CD4+ cells and higher diversity marked long-lived donors relative to aged donors.

Germline-derived CDR1 and CDR2 are LGHNA and YNFKEQ. The CDR3 totals 15 residues. V shed 3 bases and J shed 8 bases, with 17 bases lying between them. About this clonotype: The antigen is unknown.

The authors ran a second PCR of 7 to 11 cycles using a sample-barcoded 5' primer and a J-beta primer mix. MiXCR, applied by TCRdb to the 5' RACE reads, yields one record per CDR3 protein. Counted here are roughly 720,000 distinct CDR3 sequences, 40% to 65% occurring once; the ten biggest clones make up about 42%. The V gene is TRBV4-2, the J gene TRBJ2-1; the D gene could be TRBD1 or TRBD2 (5 bases each). This TCR derives from a man older than 75 in good health. Sequenced sample: blood. The CDR3 reads CASSQGTAVLDEQFF. The CDR3 nucleotides read TGTGCCAGCAGCCAGGGGACCGCGGTTCTGGATGAGCAGTTCTTC.